This TCR beta chain was recorded in a study of blood T cell repertoires in COVID-19. The protocol was immunoSEQ multiplex PCR, while the TCRdb copy is restricted to in-frame clones and leaves out a portion. The sample contains a few hundred thousand clones, around 89% of which appear only once. This CDR3 spans 14 amino acids. Germline V gives CDR1 SGHNT, CDR2 YENEEA. Unmatched junction bases numbered 5, after V lost 4 bases and J lost 6 bases. V and J are TRBV11-3 and TRBJ2-1; 8 nucleotides match TRBD2. This TCR was recovered from a woman in her thirties with COVID-19, enrolled during active disease. Input material: peripheral blood. The CDR3 loop is CASSSRGGVNEQFF. CDR3 DNA: TGTGCCAGCAGCTCCCGGGGGGGGGTCAATGAGCAGTTCTTC.